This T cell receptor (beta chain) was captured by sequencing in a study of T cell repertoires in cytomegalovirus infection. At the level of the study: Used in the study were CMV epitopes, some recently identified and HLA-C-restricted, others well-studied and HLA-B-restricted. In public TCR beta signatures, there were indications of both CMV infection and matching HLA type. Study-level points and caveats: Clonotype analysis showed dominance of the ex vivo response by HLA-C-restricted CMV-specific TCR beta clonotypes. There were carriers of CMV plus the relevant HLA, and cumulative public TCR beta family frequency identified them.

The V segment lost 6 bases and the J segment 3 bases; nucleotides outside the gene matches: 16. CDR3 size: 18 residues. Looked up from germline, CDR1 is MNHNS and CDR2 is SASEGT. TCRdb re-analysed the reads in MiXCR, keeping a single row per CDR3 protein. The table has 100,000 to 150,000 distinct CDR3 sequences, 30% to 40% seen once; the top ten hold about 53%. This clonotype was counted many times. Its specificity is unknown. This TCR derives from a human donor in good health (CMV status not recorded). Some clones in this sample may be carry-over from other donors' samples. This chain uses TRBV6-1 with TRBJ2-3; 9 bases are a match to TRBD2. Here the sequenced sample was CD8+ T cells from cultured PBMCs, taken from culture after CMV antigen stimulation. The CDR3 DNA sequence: TGTGCCAGCAGGGACCCCCCCGGCGGGGGGGGTCTAACAGATACGCAGTATTTT. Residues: CASRDPPGGGGLTDTQYF.